This T cell receptor beta chain was sequenced for a study of blood T cell repertoires in COVID-19. For the study at large: PBMCs, B-cell-depleted T cells, or T cells provided the cDNA or gDNA that made up the material.

Here immunoSEQ multiplex PCR was the method, and the copy in TCRdb shows in-frame clones only, minus some. Among a few hundred thousand clones listed, 88% were seen once. Participants reported their clinical history, and cohort assignment relied on those reports. During the 2 weeks before they entered the study, exposed participants had met someone with a PCR-confirmed or clinician-diagnosed COVID-19 case. This clonotype was obtained from a woman aged 30 to 39 who had been exposed to COVID-19. Sequenced material: PBMCs or T cells enriched from blood (not recorded which).

The CDR3 region has the DNA TGTGCCAGCAGCCAACAGGGGGCTTATAATTCACCCCTCCACTTT. It yields the protein CASSQQGAYNSPLHF. This chain uses TRBV3-1 (or the pseudogene TRBV3-2) with TRBJ1-6, with 8 positions matching TRBD1. The trim removed 2 bases at V and 4 bases at J, leaving 1 base unmatched. The CDR3 sequence is 15 residues long. CDR1 LGHDT and CDR2 YNNKEL come from the germline V gene (reference sequence).